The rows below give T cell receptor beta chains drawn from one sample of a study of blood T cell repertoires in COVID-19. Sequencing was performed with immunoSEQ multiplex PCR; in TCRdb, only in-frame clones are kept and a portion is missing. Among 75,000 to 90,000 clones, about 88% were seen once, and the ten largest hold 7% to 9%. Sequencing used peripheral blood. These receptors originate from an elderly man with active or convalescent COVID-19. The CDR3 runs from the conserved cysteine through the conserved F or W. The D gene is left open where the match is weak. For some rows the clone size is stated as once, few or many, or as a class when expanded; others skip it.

CDR3: CASSASGGASNQPQHF
DNA: TGTGCCAGCAGCGCATCAGGGGGTGCGAGCAATCAGCCCCAGCATTTT
D: TRBD1
size: .
V: TRBV7-8
J: TRBJ1-5

CDR3: CATAAGPDTQYF
DNA: TGTGCCACAGCCGCAGGGCCAGATACGCAGTATTTT
D: .
size: once
V: TRBV2
J: TRBJ2-3

CDR3: CASSLRGPGGMELFF
DNA: TGTGCCAGCAGCCTCCGAGGGCCAGGGGGCATGGAGCTGTTTTTT
D: TRBD1
size: .
V: TRBV7-3
J: TRBJ2-2

CDR3: CASSLGSVNTGELFF
DNA: TGCGCCAGCAGCTTGGGTAGCGTGAACACCGGGGAGCTGTTTTTT
D: .
size: .
V: TRBV5-1
J: TRBJ2-2

CDR3: CASSLWGQGADTQYF
DNA: TGCGCCAGCAGCTTGTGGGGACAGGGGGCAGATACGCAGTATTTT
D: TRBD1
size: .
V: TRBV5-1
J: TRBJ2-3

CDR3: CASSREYRDRVGTGELFF
DNA: TGCGCCAGCAGCCGAGAATACAGGGACAGGGTAGGCACCGGGGAGCTGTTTTTT
D: TRBD1
size: .
V: TRBV5-1
J: TRBJ2-2

CDR3: CASSLGQGLGTGEPQHF
DNA: TGCGCCAGCAGCTTGGGACAGGGGCTTGGGACTGGGGAGCCCCAGCATTTT
D: TRBD1
size: .
V: TRBV5-1
J: TRBJ1-5

CDR3: CASRAGVSTDTQYF
DNA: TGCGCCAGCAGGGCAGGGGTGAGCACAGATACGCAGTATTTT
D: .
size: .
V: TRBV5-1
J: TRBJ2-3

CDR3: CASSLALHRETQYF
DNA: TGTGCCAGCAGCTTAGCGCTCCACCGGGAGACCCAGTACTTC
D: .
size: once
V: TRBV7-2
J: TRBJ2-5

CDR3: CASSQVGRGSTDTQYF
DNA: TGTGCCAGCAGCCAAGTGGGCAGGGGAAGCACAGATACGCAGTATTTT
D: .
size: once
V: TRBV3-1/TRBV3-2
J: TRBJ2-3

CDR3: CASSFEGVGSPLHF
DNA: TGTGCCAGCAGTTTTGAGGGAGTGGGGTCACCCCTCCACTTT
D: .
size: .
V: TRBV6-5
J: TRBJ1-6

CDR3: CATGDTSGANVLTF
DNA: TGTGCCACTGGGGACACATCTGGGGCCAACGTCCTGACTTTC
D: .
size: .
V: TRBV24-1
J: TRBJ2-6

CDR3: CASSPRVDTRNGYTF
DNA: TGTGCCAGCAGCCCCCGCGTGGATACTAGGAATGGCTACACCTTC
D: .
size: once
V: TRBV5-6
J: TRBJ1-2

CDR3: CASSPGQGPEKLFF
DNA: TGTGCCAGCTCACCGGGACAGGGCCCTGAAAAACTGTTTTTT
D: TRBD1
size: .
V: TRBV18
J: TRBJ1-4